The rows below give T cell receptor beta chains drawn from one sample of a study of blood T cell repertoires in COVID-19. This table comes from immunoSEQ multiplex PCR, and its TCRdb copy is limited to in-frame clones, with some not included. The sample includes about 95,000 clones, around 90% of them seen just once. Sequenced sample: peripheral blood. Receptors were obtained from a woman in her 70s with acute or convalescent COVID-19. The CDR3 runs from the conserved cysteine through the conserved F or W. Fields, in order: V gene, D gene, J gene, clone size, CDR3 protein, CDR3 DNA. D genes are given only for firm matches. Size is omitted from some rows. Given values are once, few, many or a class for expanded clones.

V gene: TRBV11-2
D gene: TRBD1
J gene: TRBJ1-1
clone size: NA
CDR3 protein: CASSIAGTGGKNTEAFF
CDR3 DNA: TGTGCCAGCAGCATCGCCGGGACAGGGGGTAAAAACACTGAAGCTTTCTTT

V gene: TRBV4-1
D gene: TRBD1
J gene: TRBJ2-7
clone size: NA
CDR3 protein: CASSQPTDRTWYEQYF
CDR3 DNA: TGCGCCAGCAGCCAACCAACGGACAGGACCTGGTACGAGCAGTACTTC

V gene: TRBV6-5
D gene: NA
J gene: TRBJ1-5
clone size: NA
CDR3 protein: CASSSGGQPQHF
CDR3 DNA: TGTGCCAGCAGCTCGGGAGGTCAGCCCCAGCATTTT

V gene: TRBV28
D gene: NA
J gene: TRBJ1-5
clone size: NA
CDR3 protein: CASRTPGDTYQPQHF
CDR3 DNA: TGTGCCAGCAGAACTCCTGGGGACACTTATCAGCCCCAGCATTTT

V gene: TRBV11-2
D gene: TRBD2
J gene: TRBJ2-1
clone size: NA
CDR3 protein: CASSSHTGTSGVEQFF
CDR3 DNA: TGTGCCAGCAGCTCCCATACCGGGACTAGCGGGGTTGAGCAGTTCTTC

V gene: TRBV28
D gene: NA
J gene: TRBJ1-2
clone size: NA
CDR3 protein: CASSPQGYSYGYTF
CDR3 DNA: TGTGCCAGCAGCCCCCAGGGGTATAGCTATGGCTACACCTTC

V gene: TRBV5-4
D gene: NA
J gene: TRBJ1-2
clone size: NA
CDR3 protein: CASSLGSTGFDGYTF
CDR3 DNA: TGTGCCAGCAGCTTGGGATCAACAGGGTTTGATGGCTACACCTTC

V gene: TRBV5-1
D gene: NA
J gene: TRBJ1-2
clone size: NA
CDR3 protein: CASSQIQGANYGYTF
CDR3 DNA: TGCGCCAGCAGCCAAATACAGGGTGCTAACTATGGCTACACCTTC

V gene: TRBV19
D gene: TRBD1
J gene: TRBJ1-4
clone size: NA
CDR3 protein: CASSFSGGTGEKLFF
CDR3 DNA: TGTGCCAGTAGTTTTTCAGGGGGAACAGGGGAAAAACTGTTTTTT

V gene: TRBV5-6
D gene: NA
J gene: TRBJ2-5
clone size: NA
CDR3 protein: CASSFPNRASWRRETQYF
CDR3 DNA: TGTGCCAGCAGCTTCCCCAACAGGGCTTCTTGGCGTAGAGAGACCCAGTACTTC

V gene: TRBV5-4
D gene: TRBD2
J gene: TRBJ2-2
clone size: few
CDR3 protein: CASSGTSGTGELFF
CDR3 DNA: TGTGCCAGCAGCGGGACTAGCGGGACCGGGGAGCTGTTTTTT

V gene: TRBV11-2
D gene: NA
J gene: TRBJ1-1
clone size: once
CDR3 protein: CASSLRTDEAFF
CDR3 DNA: TGTGCCAGCAGCTTACGGACAGACGAAGCTTTCTTT

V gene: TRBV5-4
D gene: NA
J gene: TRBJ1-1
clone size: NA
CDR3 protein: CASSRPPGVAFF
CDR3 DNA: TGTGCCAGCAGCAGACCCCCGGGGGTGGCTTTCTTT

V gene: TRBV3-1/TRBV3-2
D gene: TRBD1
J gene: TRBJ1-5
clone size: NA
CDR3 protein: CASSQGTGDDQPQHF
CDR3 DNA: TGTGCCAGCAGCCAAGGGACAGGGGATGATCAGCCCCAGCATTTT

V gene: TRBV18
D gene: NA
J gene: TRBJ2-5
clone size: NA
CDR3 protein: CASSPPTAQETQYF
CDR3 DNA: TGTGCCAGCTCACCACCGACAGCCCAAGAGACCCAGTACTTC

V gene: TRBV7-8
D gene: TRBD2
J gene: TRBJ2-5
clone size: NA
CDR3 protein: CASSRAGVETQYF
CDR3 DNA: TGTGCCAGCAGCCGGGCGGGGGTTGAGACCCAGTACTTC

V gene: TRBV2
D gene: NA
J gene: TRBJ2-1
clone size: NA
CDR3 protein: CASQEVGKYNEQFF
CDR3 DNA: TGTGCCAGTCAGGAAGTAGGAAAATACAATGAGCAGTTCTTC

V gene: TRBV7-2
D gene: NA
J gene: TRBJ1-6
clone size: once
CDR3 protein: CASSGGLGAPLHF
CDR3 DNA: TGTGCCAGCAGCGGTGGGTTAGGGGCACCCCTCCACTTT

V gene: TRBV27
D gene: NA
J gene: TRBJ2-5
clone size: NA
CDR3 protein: CASSRGFQETQYF
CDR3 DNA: TGTGCCAGCAGTAGGGGATTCCAAGAGACCCAGTACTTC

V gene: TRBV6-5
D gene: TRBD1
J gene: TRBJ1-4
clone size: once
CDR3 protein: CASRTGAAGEKLFF
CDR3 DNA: TGTGCCAGCAGGACAGGGGCCGCGGGGGAAAAACTGTTTTTT

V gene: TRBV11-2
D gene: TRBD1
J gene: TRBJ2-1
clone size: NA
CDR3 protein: CASSVTGGFSYNEQFF
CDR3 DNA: TGTGCCAGCAGCGTGACAGGGGGTTTCTCCTACAATGAGCAGTTCTTC

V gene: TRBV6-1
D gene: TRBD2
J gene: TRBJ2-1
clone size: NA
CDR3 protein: CASSDLRGGYNEQFF
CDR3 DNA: TGTGCCAGCAGTGATTTGCGGGGGGGATACAATGAGCAGTTCTTC

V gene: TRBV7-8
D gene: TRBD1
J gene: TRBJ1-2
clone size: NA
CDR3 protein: CASSLGGGAHYGYTF
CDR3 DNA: TGTGCCAGCAGCTTAGGAGGGGGCGCGCACTATGGCTACACCTTC

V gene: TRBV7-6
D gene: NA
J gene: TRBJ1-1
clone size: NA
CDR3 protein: CASSLDLAGDNTEAFF
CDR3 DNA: TGTGCCAGCAGCTTAGATTTGGCAGGGGATAACACTGAAGCTTTCTTT

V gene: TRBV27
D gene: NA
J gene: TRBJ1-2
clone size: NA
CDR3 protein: CASSPSLVERINYGYTF
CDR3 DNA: TGTGCCAGCAGTCCATCCCTCGTAGAACGAATTAACTATGGCTACACCTTC

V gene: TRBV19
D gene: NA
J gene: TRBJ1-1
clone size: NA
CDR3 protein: CASSKQRGLDSEAFF
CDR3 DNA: TGTGCCAGTAGTAAACAAAGGGGACTCGACTCGGAAGCTTTCTTT

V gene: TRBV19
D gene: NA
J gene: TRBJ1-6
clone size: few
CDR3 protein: CASTPTVGYSPLHF
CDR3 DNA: TGTGCCAGTACCCCGACAGTGGGTTACTCACCCCTCCACTTT

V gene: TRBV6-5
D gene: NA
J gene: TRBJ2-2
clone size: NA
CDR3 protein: CASRGPGKTGELFF
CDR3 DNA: TGTGCCAGCAGAGGTCCAGGCAAGACCGGGGAGCTGTTTTTT

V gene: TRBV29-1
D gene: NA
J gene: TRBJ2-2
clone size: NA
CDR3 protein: CSVGQFANTGELFF
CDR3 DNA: TGCAGCGTTGGGCAGTTCGCGAACACCGGGGAGCTGTTTTTT

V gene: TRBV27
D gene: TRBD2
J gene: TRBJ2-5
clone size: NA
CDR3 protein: CASSPRGGSETQYF
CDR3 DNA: TGTGCCAGCAGTCCCCGGGGGGGATCGGAGACCCAGTACTTC

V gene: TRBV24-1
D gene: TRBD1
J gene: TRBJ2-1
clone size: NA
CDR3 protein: CATRRTGLNEQFF
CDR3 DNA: TGTGCCACCAGGAGGACAGGGCTAAATGAGCAGTTCTTC

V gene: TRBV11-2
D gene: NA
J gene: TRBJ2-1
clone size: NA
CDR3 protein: CASSPSSKEQFF
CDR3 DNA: TGTGCCAGCAGCCCGTCTAGCAAGGAGCAGTTCTTC

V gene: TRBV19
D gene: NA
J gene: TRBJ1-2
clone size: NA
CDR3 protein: CASMGSRTLNYGYTF
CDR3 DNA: TGTGCCAGTATGGGCAGCAGGACTCTTAACTATGGCTACACCTTC

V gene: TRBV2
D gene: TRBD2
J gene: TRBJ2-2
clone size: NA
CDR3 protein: CASSFRLAGGANTGELFF
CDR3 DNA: TGTGCCAGCAGCTTTAGACTAGCGGGGGGAGCGAACACCGGGGAGCTGTTTTTT

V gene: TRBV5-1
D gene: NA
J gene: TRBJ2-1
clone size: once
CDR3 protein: CASSSQGPYNEQFF
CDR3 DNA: TGCGCCAGCAGCTCACAGGGACCGTACAATGAGCAGTTCTTC

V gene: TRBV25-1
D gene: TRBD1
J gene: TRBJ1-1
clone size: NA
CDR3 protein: CASSLSTGTGNTEAFF
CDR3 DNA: TGTGCCAGCAGTCTCAGCACAGGGACAGGGAACACTGAAGCTTTCTTT

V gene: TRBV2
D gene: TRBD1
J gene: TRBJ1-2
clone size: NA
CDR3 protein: CASQGTATSHLYGYTF
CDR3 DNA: TGTGCCAGCCAGGGGACAGCAACTTCTCATCTCTATGGCTACACCTTC

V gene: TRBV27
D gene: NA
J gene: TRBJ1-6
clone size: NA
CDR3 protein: CASSAQQGQWSPLHF
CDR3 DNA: TGTGCCAGCAGTGCACAACAGGGCCAGTGGTCACCCCTCCACTTT

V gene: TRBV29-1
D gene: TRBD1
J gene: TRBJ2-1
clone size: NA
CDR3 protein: CSASQGAAYNEQFF
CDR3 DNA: TGCAGCGCCAGCCAGGGGGCGGCCTACAATGAGCAGTTCTTC

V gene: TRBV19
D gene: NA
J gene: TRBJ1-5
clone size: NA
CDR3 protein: CASSMSEVRNNQPQHF
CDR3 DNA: TGTGCCAGTAGTATGTCGGAGGTGCGGAACAATCAGCCCCAGCATTTT

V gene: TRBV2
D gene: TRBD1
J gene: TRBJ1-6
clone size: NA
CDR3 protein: CASKVSTGGNSPLHF
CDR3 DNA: TGTGCCAGCAAAGTATCCACAGGGGGCAATTCACCCCTCCACTTT

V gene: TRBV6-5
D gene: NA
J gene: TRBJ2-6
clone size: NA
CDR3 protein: CASTPGTTGANVLTF
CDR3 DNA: TGTGCCAGCACACCGGGAACCACTGGGGCCAACGTCCTGACTTTC

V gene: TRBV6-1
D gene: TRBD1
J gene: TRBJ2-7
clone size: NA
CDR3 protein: CASSGQDRDPYEQYF
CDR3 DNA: TGTGCCAGCAGTGGTCAAGACAGGGACCCCTACGAGCAGTACTTC

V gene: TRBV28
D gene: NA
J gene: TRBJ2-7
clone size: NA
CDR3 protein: CASSRGSYEQYF
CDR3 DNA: TGTGCCAGCAGCCGCGGGTCCTACGAGCAGTACTTC

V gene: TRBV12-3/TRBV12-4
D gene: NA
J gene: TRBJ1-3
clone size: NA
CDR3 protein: CASSPAGGLGHF
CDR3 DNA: TGTGCCAGCAGTCCCGCGGGGGGCCTGGGGCATTTT

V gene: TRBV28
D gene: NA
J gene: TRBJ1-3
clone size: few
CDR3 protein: CASTPRLLLGNTIYF
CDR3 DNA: TGTGCCAGCACACCTCGACTGCTCCTCGGAAACACCATATATTTT

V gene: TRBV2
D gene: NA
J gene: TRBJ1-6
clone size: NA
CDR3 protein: CASNKRSHGNSPLHF
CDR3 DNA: TGTGCCAGCAATAAGCGCTCACACGGGAATTCACCCCTCCACTTT

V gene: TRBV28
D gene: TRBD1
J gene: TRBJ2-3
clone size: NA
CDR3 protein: CASSLIGTGYTDTQYF
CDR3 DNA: TGTGCCAGCAGTTTAATAGGGACAGGATACACAGATACGCAGTATTTT

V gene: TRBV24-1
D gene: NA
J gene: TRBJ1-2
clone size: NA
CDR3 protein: CATSDGDYGYTF
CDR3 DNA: TGTGCCACCAGTGACGGGGACTATGGCTACACCTTC

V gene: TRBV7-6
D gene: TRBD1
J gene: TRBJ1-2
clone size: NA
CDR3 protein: CASRQSGTGDGYTF
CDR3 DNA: TGTGCCAGCAGGCAGTCCGGGACAGGGGATGGCTACACCTTC

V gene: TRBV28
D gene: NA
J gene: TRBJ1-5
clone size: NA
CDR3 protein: CASSLFPGGNQPQHF
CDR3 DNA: TGTGCCAGCAGTTTATTCCCAGGGGGCAATCAGCCCCAGCATTTT

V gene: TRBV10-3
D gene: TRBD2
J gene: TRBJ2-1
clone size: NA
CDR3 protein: CAISEGLARVNEQFF
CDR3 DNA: TGTGCCATCAGCGAGGGACTAGCACGTGTGAATGAGCAGTTCTTC

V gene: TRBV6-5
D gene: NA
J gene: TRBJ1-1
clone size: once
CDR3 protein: CASSYSTGNTEAFF
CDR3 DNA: TGTGCCAGCAGTTACTCGACAGGGAACACTGAAGCTTTCTTT

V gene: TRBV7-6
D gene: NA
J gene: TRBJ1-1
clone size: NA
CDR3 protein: CASSLAGTENTEAFF
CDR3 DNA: TGTGCCAGCAGCCTCGCCGGGACTGAGAACACTGAAGCTTTCTTT

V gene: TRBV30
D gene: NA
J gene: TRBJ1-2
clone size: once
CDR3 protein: CAWGRGIGSSF
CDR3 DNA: NA

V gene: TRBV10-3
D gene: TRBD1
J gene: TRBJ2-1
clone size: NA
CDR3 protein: CAISEPPDRVGNEQFF
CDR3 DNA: TGTGCCATCAGTGAGCCCCCCGACAGGGTGGGGAATGAGCAGTTCTTC

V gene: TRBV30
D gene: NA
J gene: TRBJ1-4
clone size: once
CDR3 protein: CAWGIREKLFF
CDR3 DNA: TGTGCCTGGGGGATTCGGGAAAAACTGTTTTTT

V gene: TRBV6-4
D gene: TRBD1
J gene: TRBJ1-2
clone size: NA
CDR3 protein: CASSDNRGPLYGYTF
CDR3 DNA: TGTGCCAGCAGTGACAACAGGGGCCCCCTATACGGCTACACCTTC